The clone carrying this TCR beta chain was detected a few times. This sample is part of a study of cytomegalovirus exposure and HLA in healthy donors. Vbeta (60) and Jbeta (13) primers were used in the PCR. Libraries were prepared by immunoSEQ multiplex PCR; TCRdb keeps only in-frame clonotypes and omits some of them. The sample lists around 210,000 clones; 79% were seen once. The CDR3 loop spans 14 amino acids. V was shortened by 8 bases and J by 2 bases, with 14 bases between the two germline ends. Germline V gene lookup returns CDR1 LNHDA and CDR2 SQIVND (reference sequence). The origin of this receptor is a male donor in good health and CMV-seropositive. The genes are TRBV19 and TRBJ2-3; tentative D call: TRBD1 (5 bases). Sequencing was performed on PBMCs. CDR3: CASGRQTDTDTQYF. CDR3 sequence (DNA): TGTGCCAGTGGAAGACAGACAGACACAGATACGCAGTATTTT.